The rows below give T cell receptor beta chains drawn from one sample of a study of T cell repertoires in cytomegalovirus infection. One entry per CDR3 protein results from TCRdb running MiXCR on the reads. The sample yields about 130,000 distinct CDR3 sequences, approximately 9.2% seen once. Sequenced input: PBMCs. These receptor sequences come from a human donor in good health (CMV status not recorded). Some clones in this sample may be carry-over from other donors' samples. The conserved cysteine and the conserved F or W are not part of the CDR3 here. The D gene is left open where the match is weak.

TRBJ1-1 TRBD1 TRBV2 ASSARGQEAF
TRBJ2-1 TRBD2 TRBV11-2 ASSFRRGDQF
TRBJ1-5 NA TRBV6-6 ASSYSLDQPQH
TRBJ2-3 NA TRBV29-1 SVEVVSADTQY
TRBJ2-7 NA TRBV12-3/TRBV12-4 ASSPREGKIEQY
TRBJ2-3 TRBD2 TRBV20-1 SAPGSASGRWGTDTQY
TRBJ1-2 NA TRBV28 ASSPGGQRGYGYT
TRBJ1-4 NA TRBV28 ASSVRHEKLF
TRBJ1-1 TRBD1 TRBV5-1 ASSLASRGTEAF
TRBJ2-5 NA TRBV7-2 ASSFPGAPETQY
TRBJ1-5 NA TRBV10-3 AISESGDNQPQH
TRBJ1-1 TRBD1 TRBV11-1 ASSEGTVMNTEAF
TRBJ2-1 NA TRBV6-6 ASSDGTSSYNEQF
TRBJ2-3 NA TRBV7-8 ASSRGGGFTDTQY
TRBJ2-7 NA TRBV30 AWSVGGRAYEQY
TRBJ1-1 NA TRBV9 ASSVEPGVPVAF
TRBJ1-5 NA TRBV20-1 SALHGSNQPQH
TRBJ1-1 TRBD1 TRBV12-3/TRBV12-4 ASSVQGKNTEAF
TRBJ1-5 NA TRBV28 ASSPQRGPLNQPQH
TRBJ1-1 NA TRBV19 ASSIGPGEAF
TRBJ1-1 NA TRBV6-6 ASSYGDTNTEAF
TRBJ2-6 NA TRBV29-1 SVEQVLSGANVLT
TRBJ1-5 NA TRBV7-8 ASSSLGPGTLEPQH
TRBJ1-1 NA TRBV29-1 SVELAANTEAF
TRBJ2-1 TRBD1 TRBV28 ASSLGQGARSYNEQF
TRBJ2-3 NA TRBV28 ASNSEGRADTQY
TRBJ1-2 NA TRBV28 ASSLGLYYGYT
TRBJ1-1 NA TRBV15 ATSRDKGNTEAF
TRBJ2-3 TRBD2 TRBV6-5 ASSPLVSGGPQY
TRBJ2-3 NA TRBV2 ASRSQSTDTQY
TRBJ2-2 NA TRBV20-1 SAYRGPGGELF
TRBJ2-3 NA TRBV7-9 ASSPKFRHGDTQY
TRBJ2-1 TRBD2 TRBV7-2 ASSPRLAGGDEQF
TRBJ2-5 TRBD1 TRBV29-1 SVGGGEETQY
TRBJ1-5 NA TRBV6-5 ASSYGGTQH
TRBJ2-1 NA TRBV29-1 SVERYNSYNEQF
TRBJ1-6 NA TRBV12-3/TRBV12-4 ASSLAQRAHLH
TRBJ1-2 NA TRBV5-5 ASSSTDRNYGYT
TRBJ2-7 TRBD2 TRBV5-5 ASSLAASGGVKFYEQY
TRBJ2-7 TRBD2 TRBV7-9 ASSGPGTTYEQY
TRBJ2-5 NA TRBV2 ASSGRGSTVETQY
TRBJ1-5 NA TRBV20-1 SARDPDGSTHQPQH
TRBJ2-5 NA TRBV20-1 SARGSEAGAYQETQY
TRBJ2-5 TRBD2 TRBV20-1 SARESSGEPLRY
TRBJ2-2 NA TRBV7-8 ASSLAGGWTGELF
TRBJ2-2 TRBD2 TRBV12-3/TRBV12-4 ASSLGGAGELF
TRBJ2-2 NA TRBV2 ASYGILNTGELF
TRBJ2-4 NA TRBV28 ASRSGSNIQY
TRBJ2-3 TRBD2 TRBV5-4 ASSLGAGGLTDTQY
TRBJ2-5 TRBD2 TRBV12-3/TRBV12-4 ASSSLWASGYQETQY
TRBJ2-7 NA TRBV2 ASSFETASYEQY
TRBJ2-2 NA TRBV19 ATPTQNTGELF